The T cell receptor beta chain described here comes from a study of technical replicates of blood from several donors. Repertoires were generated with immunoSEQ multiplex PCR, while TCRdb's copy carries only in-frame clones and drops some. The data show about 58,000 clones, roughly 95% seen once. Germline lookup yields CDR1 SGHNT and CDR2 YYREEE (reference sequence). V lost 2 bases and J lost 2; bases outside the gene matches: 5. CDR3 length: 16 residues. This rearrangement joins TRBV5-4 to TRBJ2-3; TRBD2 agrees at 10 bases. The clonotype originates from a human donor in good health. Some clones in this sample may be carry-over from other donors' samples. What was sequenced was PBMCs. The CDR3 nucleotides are TGTGCCAGCAGCTTAGATGGACTAGCGGCCACAGATACGCAGTATTTT. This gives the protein CASSLDGLAATDTQYF.